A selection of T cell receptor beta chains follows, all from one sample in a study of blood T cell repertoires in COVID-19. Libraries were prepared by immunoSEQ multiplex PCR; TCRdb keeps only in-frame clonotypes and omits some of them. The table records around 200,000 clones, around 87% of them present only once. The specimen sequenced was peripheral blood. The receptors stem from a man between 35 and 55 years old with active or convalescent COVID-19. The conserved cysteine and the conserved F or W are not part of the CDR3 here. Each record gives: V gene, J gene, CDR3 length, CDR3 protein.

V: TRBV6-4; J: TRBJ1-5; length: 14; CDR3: ASSTQTHRDNQPQH
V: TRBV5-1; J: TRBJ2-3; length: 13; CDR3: ASSLMGLATDTQY
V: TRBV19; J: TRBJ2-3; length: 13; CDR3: ASSITRGLPDTQY
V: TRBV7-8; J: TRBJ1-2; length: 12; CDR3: ATQIRQGYEGYT
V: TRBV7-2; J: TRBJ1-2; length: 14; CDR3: ASSLGNRGLSHGYT
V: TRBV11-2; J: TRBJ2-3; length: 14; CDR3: ASSPNPPGVGDTQY
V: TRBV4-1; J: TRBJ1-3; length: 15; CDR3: ASSLWTVTNSGNTIY
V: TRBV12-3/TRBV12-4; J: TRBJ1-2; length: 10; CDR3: ASSAGGRGYT
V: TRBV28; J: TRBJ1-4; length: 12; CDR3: ASSLAARNEKLF
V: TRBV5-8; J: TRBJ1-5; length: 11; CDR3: ASSRGEDQPQH
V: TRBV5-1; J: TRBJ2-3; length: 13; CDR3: ASSLGGQTTDTQY
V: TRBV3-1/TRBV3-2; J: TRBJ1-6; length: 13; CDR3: ASSQQPSVGSPLH
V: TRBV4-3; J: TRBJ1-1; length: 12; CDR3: ASSLGGTGTEAF
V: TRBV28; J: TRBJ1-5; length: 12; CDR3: ASSEGISNQPQH
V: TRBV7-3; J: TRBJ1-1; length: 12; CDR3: ASSLGPMNTEAF
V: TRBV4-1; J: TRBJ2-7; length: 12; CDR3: ASSQSGTPYEQY
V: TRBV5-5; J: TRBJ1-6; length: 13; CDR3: ASSLGQGANSPLH
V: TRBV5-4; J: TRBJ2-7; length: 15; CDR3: ASSALGSGLRSYEQY
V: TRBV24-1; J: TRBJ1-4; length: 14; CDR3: ATSDRPGQGVEKLF
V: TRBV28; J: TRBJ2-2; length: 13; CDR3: ASSYVGRSTGELF
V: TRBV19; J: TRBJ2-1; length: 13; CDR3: ASSKEESSYNEQF
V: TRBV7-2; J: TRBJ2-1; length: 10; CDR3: ASSYRVEEQF
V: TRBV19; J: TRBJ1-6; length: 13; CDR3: ASKVEGTVKTPLH
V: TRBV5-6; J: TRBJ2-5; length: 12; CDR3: ASSLGVSGRTQY
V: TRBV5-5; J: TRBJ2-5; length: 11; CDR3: ASAIGGQETQY
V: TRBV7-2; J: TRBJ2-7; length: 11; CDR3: ASSQINYYEQY
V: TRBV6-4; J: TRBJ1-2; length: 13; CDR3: ASSERGTPNYGYT
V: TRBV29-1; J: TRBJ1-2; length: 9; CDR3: SVQGNYGYT
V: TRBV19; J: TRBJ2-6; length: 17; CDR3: ASSPLSGTRLSGANVLT
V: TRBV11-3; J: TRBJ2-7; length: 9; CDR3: ASSSTYEQY
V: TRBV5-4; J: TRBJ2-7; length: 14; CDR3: ASSTRPGQGAYEQY
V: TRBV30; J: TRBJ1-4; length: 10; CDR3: AWSGGYEKLF
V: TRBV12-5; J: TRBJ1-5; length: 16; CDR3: ASGLVRTEGYSNQPQH
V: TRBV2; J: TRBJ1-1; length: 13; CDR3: ASSEALLARDEAF
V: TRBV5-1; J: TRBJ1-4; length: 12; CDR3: ASSPGTANEKLF